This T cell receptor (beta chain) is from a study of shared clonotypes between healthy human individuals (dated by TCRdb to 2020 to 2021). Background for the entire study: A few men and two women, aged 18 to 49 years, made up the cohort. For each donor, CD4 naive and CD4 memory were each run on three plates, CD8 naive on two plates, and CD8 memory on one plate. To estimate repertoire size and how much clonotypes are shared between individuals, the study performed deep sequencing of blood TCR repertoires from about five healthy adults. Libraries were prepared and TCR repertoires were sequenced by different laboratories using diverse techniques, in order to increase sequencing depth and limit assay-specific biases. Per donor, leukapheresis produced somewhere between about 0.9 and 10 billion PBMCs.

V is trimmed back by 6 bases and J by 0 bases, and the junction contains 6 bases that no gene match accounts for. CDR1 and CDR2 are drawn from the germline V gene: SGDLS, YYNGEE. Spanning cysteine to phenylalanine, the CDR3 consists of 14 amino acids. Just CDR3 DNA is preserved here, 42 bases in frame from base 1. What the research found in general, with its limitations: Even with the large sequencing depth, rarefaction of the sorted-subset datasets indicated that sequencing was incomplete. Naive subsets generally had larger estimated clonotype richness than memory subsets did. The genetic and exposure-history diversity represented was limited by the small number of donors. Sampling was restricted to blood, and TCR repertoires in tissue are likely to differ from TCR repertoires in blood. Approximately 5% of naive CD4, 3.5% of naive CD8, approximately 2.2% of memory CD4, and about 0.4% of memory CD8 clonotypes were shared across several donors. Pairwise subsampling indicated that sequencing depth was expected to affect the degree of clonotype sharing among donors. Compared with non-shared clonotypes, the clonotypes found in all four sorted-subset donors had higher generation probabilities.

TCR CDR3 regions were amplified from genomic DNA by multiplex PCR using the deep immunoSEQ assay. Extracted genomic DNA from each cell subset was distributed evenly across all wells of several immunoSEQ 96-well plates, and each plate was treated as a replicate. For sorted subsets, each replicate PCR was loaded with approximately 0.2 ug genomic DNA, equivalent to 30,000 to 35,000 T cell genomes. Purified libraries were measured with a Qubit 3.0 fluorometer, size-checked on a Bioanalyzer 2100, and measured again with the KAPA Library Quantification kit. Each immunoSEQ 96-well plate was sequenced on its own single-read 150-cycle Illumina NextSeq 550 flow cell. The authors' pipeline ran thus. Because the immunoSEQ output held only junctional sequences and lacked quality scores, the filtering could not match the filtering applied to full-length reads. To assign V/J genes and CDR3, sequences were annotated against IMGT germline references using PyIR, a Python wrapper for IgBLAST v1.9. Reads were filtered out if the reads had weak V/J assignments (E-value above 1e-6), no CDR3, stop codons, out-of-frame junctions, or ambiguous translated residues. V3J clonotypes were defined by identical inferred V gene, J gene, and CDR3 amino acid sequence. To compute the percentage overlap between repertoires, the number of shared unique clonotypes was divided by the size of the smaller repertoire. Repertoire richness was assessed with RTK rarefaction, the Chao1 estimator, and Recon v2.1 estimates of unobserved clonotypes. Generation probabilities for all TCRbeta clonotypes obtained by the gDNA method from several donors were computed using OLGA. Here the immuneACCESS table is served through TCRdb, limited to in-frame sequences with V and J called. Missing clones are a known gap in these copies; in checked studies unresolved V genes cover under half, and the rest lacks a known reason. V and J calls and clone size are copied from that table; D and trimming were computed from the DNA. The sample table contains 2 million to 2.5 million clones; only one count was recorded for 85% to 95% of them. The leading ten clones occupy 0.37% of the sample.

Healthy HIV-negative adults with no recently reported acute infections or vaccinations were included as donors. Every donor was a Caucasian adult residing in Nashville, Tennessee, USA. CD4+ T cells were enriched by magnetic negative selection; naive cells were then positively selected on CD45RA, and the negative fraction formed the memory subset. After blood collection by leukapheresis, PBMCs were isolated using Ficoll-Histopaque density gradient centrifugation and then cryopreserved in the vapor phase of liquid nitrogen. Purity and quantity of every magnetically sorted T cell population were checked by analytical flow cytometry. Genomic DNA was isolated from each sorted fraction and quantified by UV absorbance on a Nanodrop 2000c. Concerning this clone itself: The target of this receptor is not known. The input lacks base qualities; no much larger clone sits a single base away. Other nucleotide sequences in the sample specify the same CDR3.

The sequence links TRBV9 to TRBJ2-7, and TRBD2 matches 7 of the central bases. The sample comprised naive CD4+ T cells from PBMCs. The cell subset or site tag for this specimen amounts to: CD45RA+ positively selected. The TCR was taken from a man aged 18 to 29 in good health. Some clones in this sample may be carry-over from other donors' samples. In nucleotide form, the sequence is TGTGCCAGCAACCCTGGCGGGAGCTCCTACGAGCAGTACTTC. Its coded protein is CASNPGGSSYEQYF.